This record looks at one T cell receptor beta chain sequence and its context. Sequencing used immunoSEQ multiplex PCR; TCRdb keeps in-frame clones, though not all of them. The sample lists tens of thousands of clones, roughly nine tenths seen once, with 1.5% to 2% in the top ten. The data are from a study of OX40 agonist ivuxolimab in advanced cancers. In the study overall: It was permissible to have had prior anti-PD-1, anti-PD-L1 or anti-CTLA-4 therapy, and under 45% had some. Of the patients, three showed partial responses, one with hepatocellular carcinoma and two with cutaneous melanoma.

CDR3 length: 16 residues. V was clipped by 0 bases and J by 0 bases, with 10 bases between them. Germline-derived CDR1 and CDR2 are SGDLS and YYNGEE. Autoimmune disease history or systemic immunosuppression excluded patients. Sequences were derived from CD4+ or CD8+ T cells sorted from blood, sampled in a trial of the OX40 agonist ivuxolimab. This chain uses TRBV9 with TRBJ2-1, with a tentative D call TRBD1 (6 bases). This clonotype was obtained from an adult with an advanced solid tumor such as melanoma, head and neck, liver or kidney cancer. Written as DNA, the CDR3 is TGTGCCAGCAGCGTAGGTGTGGACAGCTCCTACAATGAGCAGTTCTTC. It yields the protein CASSVGVDSSYNEQFF.